Listed below are T cell receptor beta chains from one sample, sequenced in a study of blood T cell repertoires in COVID-19. TCRdb's copy holds only in-frame clones and misses some; the assay was immunoSEQ multiplex PCR. The sample includes more than 85,000 clones, around 87% of them seen just once. Sequencing used peripheral blood. Receptors originate from a man in his fifties or sixties with active or convalescent COVID-19. Each CDR3 is given with its conserved first and last residue. The D gene is left open where the match is weak. Expanded clones are given a class, and other clones once, few, many or no size at all.

v_call	d_call	j_call	clone_size	cdr3_nt	cdr3_aa
TRBV11-2	TRBD1	TRBJ1-6	.	TGTGCCAGCAGGTTAGGGACAGGGCATAATTCACCCCTCCACTTT	CASRLGTGHNSPLHF
TRBV11-2	TRBD2	TRBJ2-7	once	TGTGCCAGCAGCTTAGATCGGGGACTAGCGGGGGGGCGCGAGCAGTACTTC	CASSLDRGLAGGREQYF
TRBV7-2	TRBD1	TRBJ1-3	.	TGTGCCAGCAGCTTAGAACGGACAGGGGGAAACACCATATATTTT	CASSLERTGGNTIYF
TRBV2	.	TRBJ1-6	.	TGTGCCAGCCGAGCTTCGGAGGGTTCACCCCTCCACTTT	CASRASEGSPLHF
TRBV27	.	TRBJ2-3	.	TGTGCCAGCAGTCCAGGCACAGATACGCAGTATTTT	CASSPGTDTQYF
TRBV6-5	.	TRBJ1-1	.	TGTGCCAGCAAGGGGGTTAACACTGAAGCTTTCTTT	CASKGVNTEAFF
TRBV28	.	TRBJ1-6	.	TGTGCCAGCAAACTCCGGGACATGGGCTCTGCGACCCTCCACTTT	CASKLRDMGSATLHF
TRBV30	TRBD2	TRBJ2-2	.	TGTGCCTGGAGAGACGGGGGGGCACCTACCGGGGAGCTGTTTTTT	CAWRDGGAPTGELFF
TRBV10-3	.	TRBJ1-1	.	TGTGCCATCAGACAAGGGGAGGGGGGTACTGAAGCTTTCTTT	CAIRQGEGGTEAFF
TRBV7-2	.	TRBJ2-7	.	TGTGCCAGCAGCTTAGTGCGGGGAGAGTATTTCGACGAGCAGTACTTC	CASSLVRGEYFDEQYF
TRBV11-2	.	TRBJ1-2	.	TGTGCCAGCAGCTTCCTACAGGGCTGGAACTATGGCTACACCTTC	CASSFLQGWNYGYTF
TRBV2	TRBD1	TRBJ1-6	.	TGTGCCAGCAGAGGACAGGGAGATTCACCCCTCCACTTT	CASRGQGDSPLHF
TRBV6-2/TRBV6-3	TRBD1	TRBJ1-2	.	TGTGCCAGCAGTATCGGGCAGGGGGTCCCCATCGGCTACACCTTC	CASSIGQGVPIGYTF
TRBV15	.	TRBJ1-5	once	TGTGCCACCAGCAGACAGGGGAGCAATCAGCCCCAGCATTTT	CATSRQGSNQPQHF
TRBV7-9	TRBD1	TRBJ1-6	few	TGTGCCAGCAGCCTCTACCCCGAGACAGGGGTTCTCCACTTT	CASSLYPETGVLHF
TRBV28	.	TRBJ1-6	.	TGTGCCAGCAGTTCCCCGAATTACAGGGTCGGACTAGATTCACCCCTCCACTTT	CASSSPNYRVGLDSPLHF
TRBV7-2	TRBD1	TRBJ1-2	.	TGTGCCAGCAGCCCCAGGGGACAGCTCTATGGCTACACCTTC	CASSPRGQLYGYTF
TRBV5-4	TRBD1	TRBJ2-2	.	TGTGCCAGCAGAAAGACAGGGGGTAATCTCGGGGAGCTGTTTTTT	CASRKTGGNLGELFF
TRBV6-5	.	TRBJ2-5	.	TGTGCCAGCAGTTCCGGGACTGTCCAAGAGACCCAGTACTTC	CASSSGTVQETQYF
TRBV7-9	TRBD2	TRBJ2-2	once	TGTGCCAGCAGCTTAGTGGGACTAGCGGGGGGCCTCAACACCGGGGAGCTGTTTTTT	CASSLVGLAGGLNTGELFF
TRBV21-1	.	TRBJ1-5	.	TGTGCCAGCAGCGACTATGGGAATCAGCCCCAGCATTTT	CASSDYGNQPQHF
TRBV30	.	TRBJ1-6	once	TGTGCCTGGAGTGGGGGGGGCGATAATTCACCCCTCCACTTT	CAWSGGGDNSPLHF
TRBV6-5	TRBD2	TRBJ2-3	.	TGTGCCAGCAGGGTCGGGACTAGCGGGGGCAATACGCAGTATTTT	CASRVGTSGGNTQYF
TRBV5-4	TRBD1	TRBJ1-4	.	TGTGCCAGCAGCCGTGGACAGGACGCAACTAATGAAAAACTGTTTTTT	CASSRGQDATNEKLFF
TRBV4-1	.	TRBJ2-1	.	TGCGCCAGCAGCCAAGTTGGGTCCAGACTGACTAATGAGCAGTTCTTC	CASSQVGSRLTNEQFF
TRBV29-1	.	TRBJ2-3	.	TGCAGCGTTGTAGTTGGGGCTGGGGATACGCAGTATTTT	CSVVVGAGDTQYF
TRBV14	TRBD1	TRBJ2-6	.	TGTGCCAGCAGTCCCGACAGGGCGAGGGCCAACGTCCTGACTTTC	CASSPDRARANVLTF
TRBV19	.	TRBJ1-2	.	TGTGCCAGTAGTATACAGCCGGGGGATGGCTACACCTTC	CASSIQPGDGYTF
TRBV4-1	.	TRBJ1-2	.	TGCGCCAGCAGCCTCAAACAGGGAGACGGTAAAGGCTACACCTTC	CASSLKQGDGKGYTF
TRBV7-9	.	TRBJ1-6	.	TGTGCCAGCAGCTTAGTACAGGATTCACCCCTCCACTTT	CASSLVQDSPLHF
TRBV27	TRBD2	TRBJ2-1	.	TGTGCCAGCAGTGCGGGACTAGCCGACAATGAGCAGTTCTTC	CASSAGLADNEQFF
TRBV6-2/TRBV6-3	TRBD1	TRBJ2-5	.	TGTGCCAGCAGCCTCTCCCCGGGACAGGGCCAAGAGACCCAGTACTTC	CASSLSPGQGQETQYF
TRBV19	TRBD1	TRBJ2-1	.	TGTGCCAGTAGACGGACAGGGAGCTCCTACAATGAGCAGTTCTTC	CASRRTGSSYNEQFF
TRBV28	TRBD1	TRBJ2-5	once	TGTGCCAGCAGTCGGGGACAGGGGGCACAGGAGGCCCAGTACTTC	CASSRGQGAQEAQYF
TRBV7-8	.	TRBJ2-7	.	TGTGCCAGCAGCTTAGTACCAGGGCTCTACGAGCAGTACTTC	CASSLVPGLYEQYF
TRBV28	TRBD1	TRBJ2-1	.	TGTGCCAGCAGTTTATTGGAGACAGGGGACAATGAGCAGTTCTTC	CASSLLETGDNEQFF
TRBV3-1/TRBV3-2	.	TRBJ2-3	.	TGTGCCAGCAGCCGAAATAGGGGAGATACGCAGTATTTT	CASSRNRGDTQYF
TRBV6-1	.	TRBJ1-3	.	TGTGCCAGCCGGGAGGACGGTACCTCTGGAAACACCATATATTTT	CASREDGTSGNTIYF
TRBV7-2	.	TRBJ1-1	.	TGTGCCAGCAGCCCCCAGGCAGGGTCGAACACTGAAGCTTTCTTT	CASSPQAGSNTEAFF
TRBV28	.	TRBJ1-4	.	TGTGCCAGCAGTTTATACAGGGCGGGCACTAATGAAAAACTGTTTTTT	CASSLYRAGTNEKLFF
TRBV2	.	TRBJ1-1	few	TGTGCCAGCAGGTTGGGACTACTATGGGAGAACACTGAAGCTTTCTTT	CASRLGLLWENTEAFF
TRBV4-1	.	TRBJ2-3	.	TGCGCCAGCAGCCAAGATCGAGGGGGGGGCTTGATAGATACGCAGTATTTT	CASSQDRGGGLIDTQYF
TRBV7-2	TRBD1	TRBJ2-7	.	TGTGCCAGCAGCTTAGCGGGGACAGGCTCCTACGAGCAGTACTTC	CASSLAGTGSYEQYF
TRBV10-3	.	TRBJ2-6	.	TGTGCCATCAGTGAGTCGCGGGCAGCTCTCGGGGCCAACGTCCTGACTTTC	CAISESRAALGANVLTF
TRBV19	.	TRBJ1-2	.	TGTGCCAGTAGTATAGTCGGACAGCGGAACGGCTACACCTTC	CASSIVGQRNGYTF
TRBV2	.	TRBJ1-6	once	TGTGCCAGCAGTTACAGCAATTCACCCCTCCACTTT	CASSYSNSPLHF
TRBV28	.	TRBJ2-1	.	TGTGCCAGCAGTTCCCAGATAAGCGGGGGACAGTGGCAGAGTATAGGGCAGTTCTTC	CASSSQISGGQWQSIGQFF
TRBV6-2/TRBV6-3	TRBD1	TRBJ1-5	.	TGTGCCAGCAGCACCGGGACAGGGGGCCTCGTTAGCAATCAGCCCCAGCATTTT	CASSTGTGGLVSNQPQHF
TRBV6-6	TRBD1	TRBJ1-1	.	TGTGCCAGCAGCCTGACAGGGGGAGGTACTGAAGCTTTCTTT	CASSLTGGGTEAFF
TRBV7-2	.	TRBJ2-5	.	TGTGCCAGCAGCTTAAATGGCTCGCCTCAAGAGACCCAGTACTTC	CASSLNGSPQETQYF
TRBV10-1	TRBD1	TRBJ1-2	.	TGCGCCAGCAGCCCGGGACAGCACTATGGCTACACCTTC	CASSPGQHYGYTF
TRBV12-3/TRBV12-4	.	TRBJ1-1	.	TGTGCCAGCAGTTTGGCGGGGGGGACTGAAGCTTTCTTT	CASSLAGGTEAFF
TRBV18	TRBD1	TRBJ2-3	.	TGTGCCAGCTCGCAAGGACAGGTAGGGGATACGCAGTATTTT	CASSQGQVGDTQYF
TRBV10-1	.	TRBJ1-3	once	TGCGCCAGCAGGGAGGACAGTGCTGGAAACACCATATATTTT	CASREDSAGNTIYF
TRBV2	TRBD1	TRBJ1-5	.	TGTGCCAGCAGTGAGACAGGGGAGGGCCAGCCCCAGCATTTT	CASSETGEGQPQHF
TRBV6-1	.	TRBJ1-2	.	TGTGCCAGCAGTGAAGGGAGTAACTATGGCTACACCTTC	CASSEGSNYGYTF
TRBV19	TRBD1	TRBJ1-2	.	TGTGCCAGTAGTAAGCGGCAGGGGGATGGCTACACCTTC	CASSKRQGDGYTF
TRBV5-1	TRBD2	TRBJ2-3	.	TGCGCCAGCAGCGCGGGGGGGCCAACAGATACGCAGTATTTT	CASSAGGPTDTQYF
TRBV5-4	.	TRBJ1-6	few	TGTGCCAGCAGCTTGCAGGCGGGGGCGAATTCACCCCTCCACTTT	CASSLQAGANSPLHF
TRBV24-1	TRBD1	TRBJ2-3	.	TGTGCCTCGAACCCACAGGGGGCTTGTACAGATACGCAGTATTTT	CASNPQGACTDTQYF